The rows below give T cell receptor beta chains drawn from one sample of a study of graft-versus-host responses after intestinal transplantation. These receptors' targets are unknown. Sequencing was performed with immunoSEQ multiplex PCR; in TCRdb, only in-frame clones are kept and a portion is missing. The sample includes under 130,000 clones, roughly 93% seen only once; the top ten take 1.2%. This material consisted of unstimulated CD8+ T cells sorted from spleen or lymph node cells, taken before intestinal transplant. Receptor source: a human donor who received an intestinal transplant. Each CDR3 is given with its conserved first and last residue. A D gene is named only where the DNA matches it firmly. Some rows have no size entry. The others give once, few or many, or a class for an expanded clone.

j_call d_call v_call cdr3_length clone_size cdr3_aa cdr3_nt
TRBJ2-7 NA TRBV19 13 NA CASSMSEGYEQYF TGTGCCAGTAGTATGAGTGAAGGGTACGAGCAGTACTTC
TRBJ2-7 TRBD1 TRBV18 14 NA CASSPPDRAYEQYF TGTGCCAGCTCACCACCCGACAGGGCCTACGAGCAGTACTTC
TRBJ2-2 TRBD1 TRBV5-4 15 NA CASRPWTGNTGELFF TGTGCCAGCAGACCATGGACAGGGAACACCGGGGAGCTGTTTTTT
TRBJ2-3 TRBD1 TRBV9 15 NA CASSAPDRGTDTQYF TGTGCCAGCAGCGCCCCCGACAGGGGCACAGATACGCAGTATTTT
TRBJ2-7 TRBD2 TRBV7-9 15 NA CASSAGLADTYEQYF TGTGCCAGCAGCGCGGGACTAGCGGATACCTACGAGCAGTACTTC
TRBJ2-1 TRBD2 TRBV7-2 16 NA CASSARPAGGDNEQFF TGTGCCAGCAGCGCCCGCCCGGCGGGGGGGGACAATGAGCAGTTCTTC
TRBJ1-5 NA TRBV27 13 NA CASCGGVNQPQHF TGTGCCAGCTGTGGGGGGGTTAATCAGCCCCAGCATTTT
TRBJ1-5 TRBD1 TRBV2 13 NA CASSSTGEGPQHF TGTGCCAGCAGTTCTACAGGGGAGGGGCCCCAGCATTTT
TRBJ2-3 TRBD2 TRBV4-1 17 NA CASSQGLRGGLTDTQYF TGCGCCAGCAGCCAAGGCCTCCGGGGGGGCTTGACAGATACGCAGTATTTT
TRBJ2-5 TRBD2 TRBV7-7 15 NA CASSFRLAGGETQYF TGTGCCAGCAGCTTCCGACTAGCGGGGGGGGAGACCCAGTACTTC
TRBJ1-1 NA TRBV11-2 13 NA CASSLDGVTEAFF TGTGCCAGCAGCTTAGACGGGGTAACCGAAGCTTTCTTT
TRBJ1-2 NA TRBV4-1 15 NA CASSPLWTSENGYTF TGCGCCAGCAGTCCCTTGTGGACCTCCGAAAATGGCTACACCTTC
TRBJ2-1 NA TRBV30 12 once CAWSGPYNEQFF TGTGCCTGGAGTGGGCCCTACAATGAGCAGTTCTTC
TRBJ2-7 TRBD2 TRBV4-1 15 NA CASSQGLAGEYEQYF TGCGCCAGCAGCCAAGGGCTAGCGGGGGAATACGAGCAGTACTTC
TRBJ1-4 TRBD1 TRBV28 18 NA CASISNPAAGQVNEKLFF TGTGCCAGCATTTCGAACCCGGCGGCGGGACAGGTTAATGAAAAACTGTTTTTT
TRBJ2-5 NA TRBV21-1 15 NA CASSKAREGRKTQYF TGTGCCAGCAGCAAAGCGCGAGAGGGTAGGAAGACCCAGTACTTC